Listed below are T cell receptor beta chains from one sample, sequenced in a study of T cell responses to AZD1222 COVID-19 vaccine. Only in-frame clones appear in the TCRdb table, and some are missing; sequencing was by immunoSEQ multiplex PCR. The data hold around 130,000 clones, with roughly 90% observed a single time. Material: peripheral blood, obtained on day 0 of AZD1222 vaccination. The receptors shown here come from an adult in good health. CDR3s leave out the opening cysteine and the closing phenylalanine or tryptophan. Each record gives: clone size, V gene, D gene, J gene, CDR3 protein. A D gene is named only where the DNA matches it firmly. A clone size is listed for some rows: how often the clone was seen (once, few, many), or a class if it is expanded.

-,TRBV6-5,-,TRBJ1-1,ASSRTFNTEAF
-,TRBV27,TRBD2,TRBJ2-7,ASSLTSGRPGEQY
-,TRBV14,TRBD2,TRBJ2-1,ASSLRLAGVSEQF
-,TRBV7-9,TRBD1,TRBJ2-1,ASEPGGKIVYEQF
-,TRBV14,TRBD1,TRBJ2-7,ASSQEWGTGSYEQY
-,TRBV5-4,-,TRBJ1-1,ASGSGNTEAF
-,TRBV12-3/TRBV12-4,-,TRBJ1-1,ASSLENTEAF
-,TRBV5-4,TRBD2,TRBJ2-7,ASSLTTRSEREGRVYEQY
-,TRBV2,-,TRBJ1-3,ASGTGTGGNTIY
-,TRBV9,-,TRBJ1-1,ASSPRTENTEAF
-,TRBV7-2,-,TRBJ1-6,ASSDRGNSPLH
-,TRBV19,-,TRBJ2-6,ASSSKDSFSGANVLT
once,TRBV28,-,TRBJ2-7,ASRQGQDEQY
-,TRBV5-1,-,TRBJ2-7,ASSLAQGLTYEQY
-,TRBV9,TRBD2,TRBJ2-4,ASSGGGLAGVVQY
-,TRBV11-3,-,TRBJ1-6,ASSYYTTSPLH
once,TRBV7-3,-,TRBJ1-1,ASRLRAYLAGRNTEAF
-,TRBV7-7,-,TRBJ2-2,ASSSSANTGELF
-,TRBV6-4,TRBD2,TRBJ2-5,ASSVDSGRGETQY
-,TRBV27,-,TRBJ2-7,ASSYGDADYEQY
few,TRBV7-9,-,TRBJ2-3,ASRHQGNTQY
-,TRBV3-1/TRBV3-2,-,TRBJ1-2,ASSLPPYGYT
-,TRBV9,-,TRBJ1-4,ASSVSPGTGNEKLF
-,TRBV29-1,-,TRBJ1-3,SHSEGPGNTIY
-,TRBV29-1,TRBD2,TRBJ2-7,SVRGISGRNEQY
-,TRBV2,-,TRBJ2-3,ASRTGADTQY
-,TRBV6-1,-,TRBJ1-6,ASSEVPASDSPLH
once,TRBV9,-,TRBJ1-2,ASSAPGTGGYT
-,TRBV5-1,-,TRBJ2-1,ASSLAGDEQF
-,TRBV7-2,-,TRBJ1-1,ASSLGSTSNTEAF
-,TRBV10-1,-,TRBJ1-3,ASSPGSGNTIY
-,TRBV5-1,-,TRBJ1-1,ASRPGLIKDIEAF
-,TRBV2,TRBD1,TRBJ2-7,ASSDGTGGWEQY
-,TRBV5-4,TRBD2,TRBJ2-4,ASSELAEGDIQY
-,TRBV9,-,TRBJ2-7,ASSDSGSSYEQY
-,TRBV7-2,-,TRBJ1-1,ASSLDHPKPAF
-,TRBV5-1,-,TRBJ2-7,ASSYLTLGAGYEQY
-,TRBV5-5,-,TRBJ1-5,ASSLSPGNQPQH
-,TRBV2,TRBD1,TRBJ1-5,ASSGTGGNQPQH
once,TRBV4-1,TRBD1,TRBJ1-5,ASSQDDGTGSYQPQH
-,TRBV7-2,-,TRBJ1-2,ASTSSQGYGYT
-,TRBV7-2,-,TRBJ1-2,ASSLVHDYGYT
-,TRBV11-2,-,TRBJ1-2,ASSSLRDGWYGYT
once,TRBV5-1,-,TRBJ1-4,ASSLGVRGGGTNEKLF
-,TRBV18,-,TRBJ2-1,ASSPGRGDEQF
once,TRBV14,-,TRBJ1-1,ASSQGRWGAF
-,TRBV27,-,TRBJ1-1,ASSFRDTTEAF
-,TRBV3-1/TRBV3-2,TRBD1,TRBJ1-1,ASSQRTGRAF
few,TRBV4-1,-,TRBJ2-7,ASSQIPGEQY
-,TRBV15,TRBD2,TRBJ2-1,ATRTGTSGSNEQF
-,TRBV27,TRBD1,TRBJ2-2,ASSWGTGLDTGELF
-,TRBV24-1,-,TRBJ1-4,ATSGEGRRVEKLF
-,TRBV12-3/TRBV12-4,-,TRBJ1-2,ASSSGYGYT
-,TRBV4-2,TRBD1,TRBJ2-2,ASSQDRGTGELF
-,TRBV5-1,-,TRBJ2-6,ASSLVRTGANVLT
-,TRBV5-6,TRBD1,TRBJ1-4,ASSRGTGGADEKLF
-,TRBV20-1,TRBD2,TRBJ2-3,SASGAWGLAAPGTQY
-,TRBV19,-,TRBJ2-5,ASSLWGLGETQY
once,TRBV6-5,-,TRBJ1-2,ASSDIYGYT
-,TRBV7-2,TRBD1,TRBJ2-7,ASSLTGTGPYEQY